Listed below are T cell receptor beta chains from one sample, sequenced in a study of T-cell reconstitution after alpha-beta-depleted transplantation in children. TCRdb independently ran MiXCR on the PCR reads; one entry per CDR3 protein. Among hundreds of thousands of distinct CDR3 sequences listed, roughly 13% were seen once. The sample in question was PBMCs, obtained before TCRalphabeta/CD19-depleted stem cell transplant. These receptors were obtained from a girl aged 2 to 10 with congenital amegakaryocytic thrombocytopenia, due to receive a stem cell transplant. CDR3s include the opening cysteine and the closing phenylalanine or tryptophan. The order of the fields is V gene, clone size, D gene, CDR3 length, J gene, CDR3 protein, CDR3 DNA. A D gene is named only where the DNA matches it firmly. Some rows mark clone size as missing; the rest say once, few, many or name a class of expanded clone.

v_call: TRBV10-3
clone_size: many
d_call: -
cdr3_length: 15
j_call: TRBJ2-1
cdr3_aa: CATLGARVSYNEQFF
cdr3_nt: TGTGCCACCCTCGGGGCCCGGGTATCTTACAATGAGCAGTTCTTC

v_call: TRBV5-1
clone_size: many
d_call: -
cdr3_length: 15
j_call: TRBJ2-3
cdr3_aa: CASSFQRRVGDTQYF
cdr3_nt: TGCGCCAGCAGCTTCCAACGACGGGTCGGAGATACGCAGTATTTT

v_call: TRBV4-1
clone_size: many
d_call: -
cdr3_length: 13
j_call: TRBJ1-1
cdr3_aa: CAIQRSGDTEAFF
cdr3_nt: TGCGCCATACAAAGAAGCGGGGACACTGAAGCTTTCTTT

v_call: TRBV20-1
clone_size: many
d_call: TRBD2
cdr3_length: 15
j_call: TRBJ2-3
cdr3_aa: CSASPGLAGTDTQYF
cdr3_nt: TGCAGTGCCTCCCCTGGACTAGCGGGGACAGATACGCAGTATTTT

v_call: TRBV5-1
clone_size: -
d_call: -
cdr3_length: 11
j_call: TRBJ2-1
cdr3_aa: CASSFLHEQFF
cdr3_nt: TGCGCCAGCAGCTTCTTACATGAGCAGTTCTTC

v_call: TRBV12-3/TRBV12-4
clone_size: many
d_call: -
cdr3_length: 14
j_call: TRBJ1-6
cdr3_aa: CASSFSGRHSPLHF
cdr3_nt: TGTGCCAGCAGTTTTTCAGGAAGGCATTCACCCCTCCACTTT

v_call: TRBV5-1
clone_size: few
d_call: TRBD2
cdr3_length: 15
j_call: TRBJ2-7
cdr3_aa: CASSPPGLAGNEQYF
cdr3_nt: TGCGCCAGCAGCCCACCGGGACTAGCGGGAAACGAGCAGTACTTC

v_call: TRBV7-3
clone_size: few
d_call: TRBD1
cdr3_length: 15
j_call: TRBJ2-1
cdr3_aa: CASSLTVRQGDEQFF
cdr3_nt: TGTGCCAGCAGCTTAACAGTCAGACAGGGGGATGAGCAGTTCTTC

v_call: TRBV29-1
clone_size: many
d_call: -
cdr3_length: 14
j_call: TRBJ2-3
cdr3_aa: CSVSDTSSTDTQYF
cdr3_nt: TGCAGCGTTTCCGACACTTCTAGCACAGATACGCAGTATTTT

v_call: TRBV5-1
clone_size: many
d_call: TRBD1
cdr3_length: 15
j_call: TRBJ2-1
cdr3_aa: CASSLVGTGANEQFF
cdr3_nt: TGCGCCAGCAGCTTGGTGGGGACAGGGGCGAATGAGCAGTTCTTC

v_call: TRBV7-9
clone_size: -
d_call: -
cdr3_length: 14
j_call: TRBJ2-7
cdr3_aa: CASGPLAAVYEQYF
cdr3_nt: TGTGCCAGCGGCCCACTTGCCGCAGTCTACGAGCAGTACTTC

v_call: TRBV5-1
clone_size: -
d_call: TRBD1
cdr3_length: 18
j_call: TRBJ2-7
cdr3_aa: CASSYTPGTGKFVYEQYF
cdr3_nt: TGCGCCAGCAGCTACACGCCCGGGACAGGAAAATTCGTCTACGAGCAGTACTTC

v_call: TRBV6-2/TRBV6-3
clone_size: -
d_call: TRBD1
cdr3_length: 13
j_call: TRBJ2-7
cdr3_aa: CASDHRQGDEQYF
cdr3_nt: TGTGCCTCCGATCACCGACAGGGGGACGAGCAGTACTTC

v_call: TRBV12-3/TRBV12-4
clone_size: few
d_call: -
cdr3_length: 15
j_call: TRBJ1-6
cdr3_aa: CASSSDIRDNSPLHF
cdr3_nt: TGTGCCAGCAGCTCGGACATCCGGGACAATTCACCCCTCCACTTT

v_call: TRBV5-1
clone_size: few
d_call: -
cdr3_length: 14
j_call: TRBJ1-3
cdr3_aa: CASSIWGAGNTIYF
cdr3_nt: TGCGCCAGCAGCATATGGGGGGCTGGAAACACCATATATTTT